The source of this T cell receptor (beta chain) is a study of blood T cell repertoires in COVID-19. Study background: Nucleic acid was either cDNA or gDNA, and it came from T cells, B-cell-depleted T cells, or PBMCs.

CDR1 is SGHRS and CDR2 is YFSETQ in the germline V gene. V was pared by 4 bases and J by 2 bases, with 6 bases between. This CDR3 spans 12 amino acids. The protocol was immunoSEQ multiplex PCR, while the TCRdb copy is restricted to in-frame clones and leaves out a portion. This sample has over 150,000 clones; around 74% occur once, and the top ten carry 2.8%. Material for sequencing was peripheral blood. The rearrangement joins TRBV5-1 to TRBJ1-2, with D unclear. The TCR comes from a man in his 70s with acute or convalescent COVID-19. Here the CDR3 reads CASSPGNYGYTF. The CDR3 nucleotides are TGCGCCAGCAGCCCCGGGAACTATGGCTACACCTTC. Filled out from reference TRBV5-1 and TRBJ1-2, the complete variable domain reads KAGVTQTPRYLIKTRGQQVTLSCSPISGHRSVSWYQQTPGQGLQFLFEYFSETQRNKGNFPGRFSGRQFSNSRSEMNVSTLELGDSALYLCASSPGNYGYTFGSGTRLTVV.